Given below is one T cell receptor beta chain in context. The data originate from a study of blood T cell repertoires in COVID-19. The overall study: Whether acute or convalescent, the COVID-19 samples came from the United States, Italy and Spain.

This CDR3 is 15 amino acids long. CDR1 and CDR2 from the germline V gene are SGHAT and FQDESV (reference sequence). The V gene end was trimmed by 1 base and the J gene end by 3 bases; junction bases not matched to a gene: 5. As originally analysed: Nucleated cell counts were estimated from reference gene primer amplification. The protocol was immunoSEQ multiplex PCR, while the TCRdb copy is restricted to in-frame clones and leaves out a portion. The DNA gave D and trimming, while V, J and clone size come from that table. Of roughly 75,000 clones detected, about 89% appear once; the ten largest clones hold 0.5% to 0.7%.

The specimen sequenced was peripheral blood. The V and J genes are TRBV11-1 and TRBJ2-7, with 8 bases lining up with TRBD1. This clonotype originated in a man aged 60 to 75 with acute or convalescent COVID-19. CDR3 amino acids: CASSLGVGQGYEQYF. Here the CDR3 DNA reads TGTGCCAGCAGCTTAGGGGTCGGACAGGGCTACGAGCAGTACTTC.